A single sample gave rise to the 9 T cell receptor beta chains below, sequenced in a study of T-cell reconstitution after alpha-beta-depleted transplantation in children (TCRdb year 2016). Per the publication, the treatment or condition label means: allogeneic hematopoietic cell transplantation with graft depleted of TCRalphabeta T cells and CD19 B cells. To prepare the library, PCR was applied. Sequencer: Illumina HiSeq 2500. TCR library preparation used molecular barcoding, with unique molecular identifiers applied to normalize quantification of the TCRbeta repertoire. TCRdb redid the processing of the public reads, applying fastp at Q25 and MiXCR, and retained in-frame beta chains. Every distinct CDR3 protein forms one entry, paired with its most common genes and DNA. This sample holds 98,000 or so distinct CDR3 sequences; 5.5% to 6.5% were observed only once. Roughly 23% of the sample is in the top ten clones.

The source material was PBMCs, mostly from graft donor cells, sampled 360 days after TCRalphabeta/CD19-depleted stem cell transplant. The source is a male patient between 2 and 10 years old who had a stem cell transplant for acute lymphoblastic leukemia, so the T cells may come from the graft donor.

The chain couples TRBV7-9 to TRBJ2-7; 9 bases fit TRBD1. The germline V gene encodes CDR1 SEHNR and CDR2 FQNEAQ (reference sequence). The CDR3 covers 15 residues. V lost 1 base and J lost 2; bases outside the gene matches: 3. For the CDR3, the DNA is TGTGCCAGCAGCTTAGGACAGGGGGAGACCTACGAGCAGTACTTC. It codes for CASSLGQGETYEQYF. Supplemented by reference TRBV7-9 and TRBJ2-7, the full variable domain reads DTGVSQNPRHKITKRGQNVTFRCDPISEHNRLYWYRQTLGQGPEFLTYFQNEAQLEKSRLLSDRFSAERPKGSFSTLEIQRTEQGDSAMYLCASSLGQGETYEQYFGPGTRLTVT.

This clonotype was observed at least ten times. The chain carries TRBV28 and TRBJ1-2, with D unclear. Germline CDR1 is MDHEN and CDR2 is SYDVKM. V lost 7 bases and J lost 0, with 15 bases in between. This CDR3 region has 15 residues. CDR3 protein: CASTRPRSSNYGYTF. The CDR3 DNA reads TGTGCCAGCACTCGACCCCGGTCTTCTAACTATGGCTACACCTTC.

The sample holds a few counts of this clonotype. This chain links TRBV2 with TRBJ1-1; 9 positions agree with TRBD1. CDR3 length equals 16 residues. Unmatched junction bases numbered 8, after V lost 5 bases and J lost 1 base. Germline values: CDR1 SNHLY, CDR2 FYNNEI. CDR3 bases: TGTGCCAGCAGTTGGACAGGGGAAGGCCCGAACACTGAAGCTTTCTTT. Translating it yields CASSWTGEGPNTEAFF.

This clonotype showed up many times. The CDR3 nucleotides read TGTGCCAGCGGCCAGGGCTGGAAAGAGACCCAGTACTTC. It is translated as CASGQGWKETQYF. The chain has TRBV6-1 and TRBJ2-5; possibly TRBD1 for D (5 bases). The V end was cut by 8 bases, the J end by 3 bases, with 13 bases between. Per the germline V gene, CDR1 is MNHNS and CDR2 is SASEGT. This CDR3 is 13 amino acids long.

In this sample, this clonotype turned up many times. The chain employs TRBV29-1 and TRBJ1-4; no clear D. The CDR3 loop spans 14 amino acids. V was shortened by 5 bases and J by 0 bases, with 10 bases between the two germline ends. Germline CDR1 SQVTM, CDR2 ANQGSEA. CDR3 sequence reads: CSVLDFTTNEKLFF. CDR3 in DNA: TGCAGCGTTCTCGACTTCACAACTAATGAAAAACTGTTTTTT. The full variable domain, rest sourced from reference TRBV29-1 and TRBJ1-4, is SAVISQKPSRDICQRGTSLTIQCQVDSQVTMMFWYRQQPGQSLTLIATANQGSEATYESGFVIDKFPISRPNLTFSTLTVSNMSPEDSSIYLCSVLDFTTNEKLFFGSGTQLSVL.

This clonotype was seen a few times. The J gene is TRBJ2-5, the V gene TRBV20-1; D not certain. This CDR3 is 11 amino acids long. Trimming cost V 5 bases and J 7 bases, with 11 bases left between them. Germline assignment: CDR1 DFQATT and CDR2 SNEGSKA (reference sequence). CDR3 in DNA: TGCAGTGCTCCCCTGGTGTGGACCCAGTACTTC. Amino acid sequence: CSAPLVWTQYF.

In this sample, this clonotype turned up many times. This chain's CDR3 is CASSFERALNQPQHF. The CDR3 DNA reads as TGTGCCAGCAGTTTTGAGAGGGCCCTCAATCAGCCCCAGCATTTT. This chain joins TRBV12-3 or TRBV12-4 and TRBJ1-5; no clear D. The CDR3 contains 15 residues. V was pared by 3 bases and J by 3 bases, with 12 bases between.

At least ten counts were recorded for this clonotype. This CDR3 is CASSVARAGGRYGYTF. As DNA, the CDR3 is TGTGCCAGCAGCGTAGCCCGGGCAGGGGGCCGCTATGGCTACACCTTC. J is TRBJ1-2 and V is TRBV9; 8 bases match TRBD1. Per germline, CDR1 SGDLS and CDR2 YYNGEE. Unmatched junction bases numbered 8, after V lost 0 bases and J lost 4 bases. This CDR3 region has 16 residues.

In its sample, this clonotype was seen many times. The V and J genes are TRBV2 and TRBJ2-2; D is possibly TRBD2 (6 bases). CDR3 length: 12 amino acids. CDR1 and CDR2 (germline): SNHLY, FYNNEI. Trimming shortened V by 10 bases and J by 6 bases, and 12 bases separated the two germline ends. Here the CDR3 DNA reads TGTGCCACCCGCTGGGGGGCCGGGGAGCTGTTTTTT. Its translation is CATRWGAGELFF.